The T cell receptor beta chain under discussion was sequenced for a study of T cell clonotyping in hematopoietic cell transplantation. Overall study results and limits: Pathologically expanded recipient clonotypes increased progressively from day 30 to day 180 as diversity fell.

The CDR3 runs 10 residues. Germline CDR1 and CDR2: DFQATT and SNEGSKA (reference sequence). With 5 bases removed from V and 5 bases from J, the gap between germline ends came to 3 bases. On this clone: The antigen remains unidentified.

Profiled with immunoSEQ multiplex PCR; TCRdb holds only in-frame clones, not every one. The profile covers 7,000 to 9,000 clones, with about 86% appearing a single time and about 5.5% taken by the ten largest. This sequence joins TRBV20-1 and TRBJ1-4; D gene unclear. The TCR comes from a male patient between 45 and 59 years old who had an allogeneic stem cell transplant from a related donor, so the T cells may come from the graft donor. Some clones in this sample may be carry-over from other donors' samples. Sequenced here: PBMCs, sampled 100 days after allogeneic stem cell transplant. CDR3 bases: TGCAGTGCTGAGAATGAAAAACTGTTTTTT. The encoded protein is CSAENEKLFF.